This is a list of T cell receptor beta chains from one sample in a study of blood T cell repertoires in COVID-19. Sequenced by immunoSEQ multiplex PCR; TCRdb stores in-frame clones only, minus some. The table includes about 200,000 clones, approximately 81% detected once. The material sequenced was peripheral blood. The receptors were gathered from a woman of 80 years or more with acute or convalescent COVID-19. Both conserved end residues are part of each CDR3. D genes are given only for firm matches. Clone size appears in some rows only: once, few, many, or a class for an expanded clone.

CDR3aa: CASSPPSGSYEQYF
CDR3nt: TGTGCCAGCTCACCACCTAGCGGGAGTTACGAGCAGTACTTC
j_gene: TRBJ2-7
d_gene: TRBD2
v_gene: TRBV18
abundance: few

CDR3aa: CASSGASGQGGKLFF
CDR3nt: TGTGCCAGCAGTGGGGCCAGTGGCCAGGGAGGGAAACTGTTTTTT
j_gene: TRBJ1-4
d_gene: NA
v_gene: TRBV28
abundance: NA

CDR3aa: CASSLRAGVVRTEAFF
CDR3nt: TGTGCCAGCAGTTTAAGGGCAGGGGTAGTACGCACTGAAGCTTTCTTT
j_gene: TRBJ1-1
d_gene: NA
v_gene: TRBV28
abundance: NA

CDR3aa: CASSQELSGNQPQHF
CDR3nt: TGCGCCAGCAGCCAAGAATTGTCGGGCAATCAGCCCCAGCATTTT
j_gene: TRBJ1-5
d_gene: NA
v_gene: TRBV4-3
abundance: NA

CDR3aa: CASTSGRGKADTQYF
CDR3nt: TGTGCCAGCACTTCAGGGAGGGGGAAAGCAGATACGCAGTATTTT
j_gene: TRBJ2-3
d_gene: NA
v_gene: TRBV21-1
abundance: NA

CDR3aa: CAWDSYQETQYF
CDR3nt: TGTGCCTGGGACAGTTACCAAGAGACCCAGTACTTC
j_gene: TRBJ2-5
d_gene: NA
v_gene: TRBV30
abundance: NA

CDR3aa: CAWSVGQGAFGDTEAFF
CDR3nt: TGTGCCTGGAGTGTAGGCCAGGGGGCGTTTGGGGACACTGAAGCTTTCTTT
j_gene: TRBJ1-1
d_gene: TRBD1
v_gene: TRBV30
abundance: NA

CDR3aa: CASSKGHQSEQSAQHF
CDR3nt: TGTGCCAGCAGCAAAGGCCATCAAAGCGAGCAATCAGCCCAGCATTTT
j_gene: TRBJ1-5
d_gene: NA
v_gene: TRBV21-1
abundance: NA

CDR3aa: CASSKQENTEAFF
CDR3nt: TGTGCCAGCAGCAAACAGGAGAACACTGAAGCTTTCTTT
j_gene: TRBJ1-1
d_gene: NA
v_gene: TRBV12-3/TRBV12-4
abundance: NA

CDR3aa: CASSFDGGGANVLTF
CDR3nt: TGTGCCAGCAGCTTTGACGGAGGAGGTGCCAACGTCCTGACTTTC
j_gene: TRBJ2-6
d_gene: NA
v_gene: TRBV5-8
abundance: NA

CDR3aa: CASRQPGHEYNEQFF
CDR3nt: TGTGCCAGCAGGCAGCCGGGACACGAATACAATGAGCAGTTCTTC
j_gene: TRBJ2-1
d_gene: NA
v_gene: TRBV5-6
abundance: NA

CDR3aa: CASSVVGGYGYTF
CDR3nt: TGTGCCAGCAGCGTAGTGGGGGGCTATGGCTACACCTTC
j_gene: TRBJ1-2
d_gene: NA
v_gene: TRBV9
abundance: NA

CDR3aa: CASSFTSGRVRGQYF
CDR3nt: TGTGCCAGCAGCTTCACTAGCGGGAGGGTGAGGGGGCAGTACTTC
j_gene: TRBJ2-7
d_gene: TRBD2
v_gene: TRBV7-2
abundance: NA

CDR3aa: CASSQAPGETQYF
CDR3nt: TGTGCCAGCAGCCAAGCGCCAGGAGAGACCCAGTACTTC
j_gene: TRBJ2-5
d_gene: NA
v_gene: TRBV3-1/TRBV3-2
abundance: NA

CDR3aa: CATSDRRTGEVYGYTF
CDR3nt: TGTGCCACCAGTGATCGACGGACAGGGGAGGTCTATGGCTACACCTTC
j_gene: TRBJ1-2
d_gene: TRBD1
v_gene: TRBV24-1
abundance: NA

CDR3aa: CASSLQGQPQHF
CDR3nt: TGTGCCAGCAGTTTGCAGGGACAGCCCCAGCATTTT
j_gene: TRBJ1-5
d_gene: NA
v_gene: TRBV12-3/TRBV12-4
abundance: NA

CDR3aa: CASSLATTGASGNTIYF
CDR3nt: TGTGCCAGCAGCTTAGCCACGACAGGGGCCTCTGGAAACACCATATATTTT
j_gene: TRBJ1-3
d_gene: TRBD1
v_gene: TRBV7-2
abundance: many

CDR3aa: CASKGWRAPDTQYF
CDR3nt: TGTGCCAGCAAGGGTTGGAGGGCCCCAGATACGCAGTATTTT
j_gene: TRBJ2-3
d_gene: NA
v_gene: TRBV27
abundance: once

CDR3aa: CASRRDTYRRGTNEKLFF
CDR3nt: TGTGCCAGCCGCCGGGACACTTATAGGAGAGGAACTAATGAAAAACTGTTTTTT
j_gene: TRBJ1-4
d_gene: NA
v_gene: TRBV27
abundance: few

CDR3aa: CASGSVGRERSGYTF
CDR3nt: TGTGCCAGCGGGAGTGTAGGCCGCGAAAGGAGTGGCTACACCTTC
j_gene: TRBJ1-2
d_gene: NA
v_gene: TRBV6-5
abundance: NA

CDR3aa: CSVTEFSYEQYF
CDR3nt: TGCAGCGTGACTGAATTCTCCTACGAGCAGTACTTC
j_gene: TRBJ2-7
d_gene: NA
v_gene: TRBV29-1
abundance: NA

CDR3aa: CASSRSDRGETQYF
CDR3nt: TGTGCCAGCAGCAGATCGGACAGGGGGGAGACCCAGTACTTC
j_gene: TRBJ2-5
d_gene: TRBD1
v_gene: TRBV7-8
abundance: once

CDR3aa: CASSGRGNTEAFF
CDR3nt: TGTGCCAGCAGCGGACGGGGGAACACTGAAGCTTTCTTT
j_gene: TRBJ1-1
d_gene: NA
v_gene: TRBV7-9
abundance: NA

CDR3aa: CASSSFPPGQGRGTQYF
CDR3nt: TGTGCCAGCAGCTCATTTCCTCCGGGACAGGGTAGGGGGACCCAGTACTTC
j_gene: TRBJ2-5
d_gene: TRBD1
v_gene: TRBV3-1/TRBV3-2
abundance: NA

CDR3aa: CASRGTGASEQFF
CDR3nt: TGTGCCAGCAGAGGGACTGGAGCGTCTGAGCAGTTCTTC
j_gene: TRBJ2-1
d_gene: NA
v_gene: TRBV2
abundance: NA

CDR3aa: CASSSHSNQPQHF
CDR3nt: TGTGCCAGCAGCTCACATAGCAATCAGCCCCAGCATTTT
j_gene: TRBJ1-5
d_gene: NA
v_gene: TRBV7-9
abundance: once

CDR3aa: CASSENGFYSPLHF
CDR3nt: TGTGCCAGCAGTGAAAACGGGTTTTATTCACCCCTCCACTTT
j_gene: TRBJ1-6
d_gene: NA
v_gene: TRBV6-1
abundance: once